This T cell receptor (beta chain) was sequenced for a study of cytomegalovirus exposure and HLA in healthy donors. Overall study results and limits: Later findings reportedly placed an Asian-associated ancestry cluster below the roughly 690-donor mean for N-insertions. Follow-up analysis later connected one missense variant in DCLRE1C with trimming of TCR beta V- and J-genes.

The V and J ends lost 3 bases and 4 bases, in that order; junction bases with no gene match: 6. Germline values: CDR1 LNHDA, CDR2 SQIVND (reference sequence). The CDR3 length is 15 residues. The PCR employed 60 Vbeta primers together with 13 Jbeta primers. The table came from immunoSEQ multiplex PCR; TCRdb's copy has only in-frame clones and leaves some out. The table records under 65,000 clones, roughly 85% of them present only once. Notes on this clone: Its antigen is not identified.

The chain joins TRBV19 to TRBJ2-5; 9 nucleotides align to TRBD1. Sequencing was carried out using PBMCs. The TCR comes from a woman aged 18-30 years in good health and CMV-seronegative. The CDR3 DNA follows: TGTGCCAGTAGTATTGGACAGGGGTTAGGAGAGACCCAGTACTTC. This sequence encodes CASSIGQGLGETQYF.